Each of the 14 T cell receptor beta chains below was sequenced from the same sample in a study of cytotoxic CD8 clonotypes in ibrutinib-treated CLL. TCRdb's copy holds only in-frame clones and misses some; the assay was immunoSEQ multiplex PCR. This repertoire shows some 140,000 clones, approximately 90% found once; its top ten account for approximately 11%. Specimen: PBMCs, collected after 12 months of ibrutinib treatment. These receptors originate from a human donor with chronic lymphocytic leukemia.

The genes are TRBV18 and TRBJ1-3; D not resolved. CDR3 size: 17 residues. Per germline, CDR1 KGHSH and CDR2 LQKENI. Trimming took off 2 bases at V and 3 bases at J, with 17 bases between the two ends. The CDR3 loop reads CASSPSPGTLYGNTIYF. The CDR3 coding sequence is TGTGCCAGCTCACCAAGTCCGGGCACCCTCTATGGAAACACCATATATTTT. Full variable domain (rest looked up from reference TRBV18 and TRBJ1-3): NAGVMQNPRHLVRRRGQEARLRCSPMKGHSHVYWYRQLPEEGLKFMVYLQKENIIDESGMPKERFSAEFPKEGPSILRIQQVVRGDSAAYFCASSPSPGTLYGNTIYFGEGSWLTVV.

The CDR3 DNA reads TGTGCCAGCGGGACAGTGGCTGTCGAAAGTACGCAGTATTTT. Its translation is CASGTVAVESTQYF. The rearrangement links TRBV2 to TRBJ2-3; 7 bases are a match to TRBD1. The J segment lost 8 bases and the V segment lost 8 bases, leaving 13 bases of the junction unmatched. Per germline, CDR1 SNHLY and CDR2 FYNNEI. The CDR3 runs 14 residues.

This chain connects TRBV14 to TRBJ2-3, with 12 bases fitting TRBD2. The CDR3 has 15 amino acids. The V and J ends lost 4 bases and 6 bases, in that order; junction bases with no gene match: 5. Germline lookup yields CDR1 SGHDN and CDR2 FVKESK. The CDR3 reads CASSLRGTSGDTQYF. The CDR3, as DNA: TGTGCCAGCAGCCTACGAGGGACTAGCGGGGATACGCAGTATTTT. Full variable domain (outside the CDR3, taken from reference TRBV14 and TRBJ2-3): EAGVTQFPSHSVIEKGQTVTLRCDPISGHDNLYWYRRVMGKEIKFLLHFVKESKQDESGMPNNRFLAERTGGTYSTLKVQPAELEDSGVYFCASSLRGTSGDTQYFGPGTRLTVL.

The chain joins TRBV6-5 to TRBJ2-7; D is unclear. The CDR3 is made up of 13 amino acids. V was cut by 6 bases and J by 2 bases, with 11 bases left in between. Germline V CDR1 and CDR2: MNHEY, SVGAGI. For the CDR3, the DNA is TGTGCCAGCAGACTCCCAGGAGCCTACGAGCAGTACTTC. This translates into CASRLPGAYEQYF.

The rearrangement uses TRBV10-3 and TRBJ2-7; 10 bases fit TRBD2. J lost 2 bases, V lost 3 bases, and 4 bases had no gene match. Per germline, CDR1 ENHRY and CDR2 SYGVKD. The CDR3 spans 15 residues. The CDR3 bases are TGTGCCATCAGTGACTCAGCGGGAGGGCCCTACGAGCAGTACTTC. The encoded protein is CAISDSAGGPYEQYF.

This clone was seen just once. V and J are TRBV18 and TRBJ2-3; no reliable D call. This CDR3 spans 16 amino acids. CDR1 KGHSH and CDR2 LQKENI come from the germline V gene. V shed 3 bases and J shed 3 bases, with 16 bases lying between them. CDR3 amino acids: CASSPDVEQLTDTQYF. The CDR3 DNA follows: TGTGCCAGCTCACCTGATGTCGAACAACTAACAGATACGCAGTATTTT.

The chain recombines TRBV19 with TRBJ1-1; the match to TRBD1 covers 7 bases. V trimming: 5 bases; J trimming: 11 bases; junction bases outside the gene matches: 8. Germline V gene sequence: CDR1 LNHDA, CDR2 SQIVND (reference sequence). CDR3 length: 12 amino acids. The CDR3 nucleotides are TGTGCCAGTAGTCCCCGACAGGGAATGGCTTTCTTT. It encodes CASSPRQGMAFF.

This clone has a handful of counts. The V gene is TRBV7-2, the J gene TRBJ1-2; the D is unclear. This CDR3 contains 14 residues. V was shortened by 2 bases and J by 6 bases, with 13 bases between the two germline ends. The V gene's germline CDR1 is SGHTA and CDR2 FQGNSA. The CDR3 region has the DNA TGTGCCAGCAGCTTAAGCTCCCGTGAAGATGGCTACACCTTC. This gives the protein CASSLSSREDGYTF.

This clone showed up just once. The CDR3 DNA sequence: TGTGCCAGCAGCTCCCGGGCCAACCTAGCCAAAAACATTCAGTACTTC. It specifies CASSSRANLAKNIQYF. This chain connects TRBV7-8 to TRBJ2-4, with D uncertain. Germline V lookup: CDR1 SGHVS, CDR2 FQNEAQ. CDR3 length: 16 residues. V was shortened by 4 bases and J by 0 bases, with 13 bases between the two germline ends.

This chain connects TRBV7-3 to TRBJ2-7; TRBD2 matches at 7 bases. Germline V lookup: CDR1 SGHTA, CDR2 FQGTGA. The length of the CDR3 is 14 residues. The junction had 6 bases not matched to a gene; V was cut back by 2 bases and J by 5 bases. CDR3 DNA sequence: TGTGCCAGCAGCTTAGCGGGAGTGGAAGACGAGCAGTACTTC. Translated: CASSLAGVEDEQYF.

The chain combines TRBV19 with TRBJ2-1, with D unresolved. Deletions cut 1 base from V and 5 bases from J, with 9 bases between. The V gene's germline CDR1 is LNHDA and CDR2 SQIVND (reference sequence). The CDR3 has 14 residues. For the CDR3, the DNA is TGTGCCAGTAGTATAGGTCGACCCGACAATGAGCAGTTCTTC. This translates into CASSIGRPDNEQFF.

V usage is TRBV25-1 and J usage is TRBJ1-2; D remains unclear. Germline V gene lookup returns CDR1 MGHDK and CDR2 SYGVNS. The CDR3 has 15 amino acids. Trimming left V 3 bases short and J 4 bases short, with 15 bases between. The DNA for the CDR3 is TGTGCCAGCAGTGATGCAGTGAATCTCTTCTATGGCTACACCTTC. It codes for CASSDAVNLFYGYTF.

The rearrangement joins TRBV30 to TRBJ2-2; maybe TRBD1 (6 bases). V was clipped by 0 bases and J by 0 bases, with 14 bases between them. CDR1 GTSNPN and CDR2 SVGIG come from the germline V gene (reference sequence). The CDR3 extends over 17 amino acids. The CDR3: CAWSVLGGPTNTGELFF. CDR3 nucleotides: TGTGCCTGGAGTGTACTAGGGGGTCCTACGAACACCGGGGAGCTGTTTTTT.

J is TRBJ2-2 and V is TRBV6-4; no definite D call. Germline CDR1 MRHNA, CDR2 SNTAGT. Trimming took 7 bases from V and 6 from J, leaving 15 bases between them. This CDR3 is 14 amino acids long. CDR3 bases: TGTGCCAGCAAAACTGACTCAAGGTCCGGGGAGCTGTTTTTT. Translating it yields CASKTDSRSGELFF.